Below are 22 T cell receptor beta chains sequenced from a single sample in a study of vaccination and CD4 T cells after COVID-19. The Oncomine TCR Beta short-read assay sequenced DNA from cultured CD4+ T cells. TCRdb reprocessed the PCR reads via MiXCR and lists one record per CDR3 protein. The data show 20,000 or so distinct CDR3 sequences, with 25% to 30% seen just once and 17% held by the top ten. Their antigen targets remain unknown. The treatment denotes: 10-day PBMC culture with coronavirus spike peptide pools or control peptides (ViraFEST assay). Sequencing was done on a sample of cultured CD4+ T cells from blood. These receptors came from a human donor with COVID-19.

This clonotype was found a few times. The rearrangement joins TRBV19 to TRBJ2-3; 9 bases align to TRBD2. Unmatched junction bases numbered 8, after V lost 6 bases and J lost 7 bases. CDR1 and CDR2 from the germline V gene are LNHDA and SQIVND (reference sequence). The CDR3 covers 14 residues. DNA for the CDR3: TGTGCCAGTAGACAGTCGCGGGGGGGCTATACGCAGTATTTT. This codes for CASRQSRGGYTQYF. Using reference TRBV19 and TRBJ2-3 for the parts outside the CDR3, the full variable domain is DGGITQSPKYLFRKEGQNVTLSCEQNLNHDAMYWYRQDPGQGLRLIYYSQIVNDFQKGDIAEGYSVSREKKESFPLTVTSAQKNPTAFYLCASRQSRGGYTQYFGPGTRLTVL.

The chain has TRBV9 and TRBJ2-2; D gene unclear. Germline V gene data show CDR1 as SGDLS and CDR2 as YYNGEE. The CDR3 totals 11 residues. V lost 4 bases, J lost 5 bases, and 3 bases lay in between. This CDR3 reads CASSLTGELFF. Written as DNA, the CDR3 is TGTGCCAGCAGCCTAACCGGGGAGCTGTTTTTT.

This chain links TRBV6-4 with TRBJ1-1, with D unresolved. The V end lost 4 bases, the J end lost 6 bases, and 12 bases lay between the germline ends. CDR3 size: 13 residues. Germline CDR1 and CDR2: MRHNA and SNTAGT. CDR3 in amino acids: CASSAVPGAEAFF. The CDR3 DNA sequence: TGTGCCAGCAGTGCGGTCCCGGGAGCTGAAGCTTTCTTT.

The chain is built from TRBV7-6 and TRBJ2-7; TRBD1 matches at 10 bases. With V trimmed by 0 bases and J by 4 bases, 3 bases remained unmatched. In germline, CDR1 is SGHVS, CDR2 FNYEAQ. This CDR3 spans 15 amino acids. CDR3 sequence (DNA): TGTGCCAGCAGCTTAGCGGGACAGGGGCAATACGAGCAGTACTTC. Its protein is CASSLAGQGQYEQYF.

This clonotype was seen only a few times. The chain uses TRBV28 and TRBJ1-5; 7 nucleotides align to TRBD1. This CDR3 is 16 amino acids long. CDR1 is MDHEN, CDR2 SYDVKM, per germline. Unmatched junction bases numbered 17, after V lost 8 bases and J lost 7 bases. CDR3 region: CASPFPTDREAQPQHF. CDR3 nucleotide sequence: TGTGCCAGCCCCTTCCCCACTGACAGGGAAGCCCAGCCCCAGCATTTT.

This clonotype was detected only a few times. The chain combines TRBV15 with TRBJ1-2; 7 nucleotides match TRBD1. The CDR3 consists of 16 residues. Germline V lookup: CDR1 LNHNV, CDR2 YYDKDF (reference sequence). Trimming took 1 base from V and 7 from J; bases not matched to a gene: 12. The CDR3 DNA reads TGTGCCACCAGCAGAGTTGGCCCGAGACAGGGAGGTGGCTACACCTTC. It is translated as CATSRVGPRQGGGYTF.

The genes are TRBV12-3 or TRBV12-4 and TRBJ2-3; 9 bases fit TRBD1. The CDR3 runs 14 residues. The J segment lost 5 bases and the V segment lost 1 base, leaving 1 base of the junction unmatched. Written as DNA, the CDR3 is TGTGCCAGCAGTTTAGGGACAGGGGTAGATACGCAGTATTTT. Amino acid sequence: CASSLGTGVDTQYF.

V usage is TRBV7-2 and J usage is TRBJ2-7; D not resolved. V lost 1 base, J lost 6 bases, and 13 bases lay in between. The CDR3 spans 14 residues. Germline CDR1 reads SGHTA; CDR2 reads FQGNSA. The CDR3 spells CASSLGSRFLEQYF. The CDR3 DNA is TGTGCCAGCAGCTTAGGGTCCCGATTCCTCGAGCAGTACTTC.

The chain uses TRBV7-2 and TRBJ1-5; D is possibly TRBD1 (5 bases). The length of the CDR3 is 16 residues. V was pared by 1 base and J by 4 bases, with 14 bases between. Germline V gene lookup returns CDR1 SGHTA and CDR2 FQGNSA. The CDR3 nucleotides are TGTGCCAGCAGCTTAGTAGGGCCCCAGGGAAATCAGCCCCAGCATTTT. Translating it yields CASSLVGPQGNQPQHF.

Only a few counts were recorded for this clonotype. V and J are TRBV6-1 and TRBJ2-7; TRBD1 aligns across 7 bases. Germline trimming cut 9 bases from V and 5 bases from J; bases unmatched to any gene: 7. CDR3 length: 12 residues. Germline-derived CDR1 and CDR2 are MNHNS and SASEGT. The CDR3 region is CASLGQLHEQYF. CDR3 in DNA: TGTGCCAGTTTGGGACAGCTACACGAGCAGTACTTC.

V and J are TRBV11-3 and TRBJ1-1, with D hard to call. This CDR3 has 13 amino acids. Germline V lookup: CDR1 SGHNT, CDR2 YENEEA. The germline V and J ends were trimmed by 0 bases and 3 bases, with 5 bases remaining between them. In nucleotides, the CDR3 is TGTGCCAGCAGCTTAGAACAGCACACTGAAGCTTTCTTT. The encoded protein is CASSLEQHTEAFF. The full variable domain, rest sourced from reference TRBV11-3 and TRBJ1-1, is EAGVVQSPRYKIIEKKQPVAFWCNPISGHNTLYWYLQNLGQGPELLIRYENEEAVDDSQLPKDRFSAERLKGVDSTLKIQPAELGDSAVYLCASSLEQHTEAFFGQGTRLTVV.

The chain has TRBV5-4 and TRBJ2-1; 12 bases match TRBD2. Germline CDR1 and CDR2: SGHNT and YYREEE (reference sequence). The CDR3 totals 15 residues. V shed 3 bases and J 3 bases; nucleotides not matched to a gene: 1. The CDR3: CASSSTSGGYNEQFF. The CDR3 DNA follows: TGTGCCAGCAGCTCGACTAGCGGGGGCTACAATGAGCAGTTCTTC. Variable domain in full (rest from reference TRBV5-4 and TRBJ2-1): ETGVTQSPTHLIKTRGQQVTLRCSSQSGHNTVSWYQQALGQGPQFIFQYYREEENGRGNFPPRFSGLQFPNYSSELNVNALELDDSALYLCASSSTSGGYNEQFFGPGTRLTVL.

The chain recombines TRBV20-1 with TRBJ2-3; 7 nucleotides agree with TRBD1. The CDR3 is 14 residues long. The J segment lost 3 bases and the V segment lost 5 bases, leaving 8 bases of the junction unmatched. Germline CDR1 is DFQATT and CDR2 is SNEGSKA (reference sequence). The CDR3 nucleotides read TGCAGTGCTTCAGACAGGGTTCCGACAGATACGCAGTATTTT. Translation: CSASDRVPTDTQYF.

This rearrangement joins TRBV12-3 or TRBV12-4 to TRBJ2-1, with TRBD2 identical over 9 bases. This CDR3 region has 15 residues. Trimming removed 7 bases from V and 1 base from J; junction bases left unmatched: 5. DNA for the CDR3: TGTGCCAGCACCAAGAGCGGGGGGTCCTACAATGAGCAGTTCTTC. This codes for CASTKSGGSYNEQFF.

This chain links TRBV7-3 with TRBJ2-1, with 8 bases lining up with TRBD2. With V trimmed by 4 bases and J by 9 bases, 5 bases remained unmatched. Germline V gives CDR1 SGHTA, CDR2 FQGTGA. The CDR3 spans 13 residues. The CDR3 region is CASSSTSGAEQFF. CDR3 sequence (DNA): TGTGCCAGCAGCTCCACTAGCGGAGCTGAGCAGTTCTTC.

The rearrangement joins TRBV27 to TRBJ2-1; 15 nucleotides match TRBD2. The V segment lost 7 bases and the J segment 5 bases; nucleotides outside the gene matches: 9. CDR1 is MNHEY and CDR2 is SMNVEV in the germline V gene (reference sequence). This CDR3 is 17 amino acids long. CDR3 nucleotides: TGTGCCAGCACCCCCGGGACTAGCGGGGGGCTTAACAATGAGCAGTTCTTC. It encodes CASTPGTSGGLNNEQFF.

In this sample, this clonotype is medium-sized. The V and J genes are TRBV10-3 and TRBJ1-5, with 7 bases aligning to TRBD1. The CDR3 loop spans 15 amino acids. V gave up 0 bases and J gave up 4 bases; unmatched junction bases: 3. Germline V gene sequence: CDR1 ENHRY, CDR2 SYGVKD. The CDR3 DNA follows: TGTGCCATCAGTGAGTCGACAGGGACAAATCAGCCCCAGCATTTT. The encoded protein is CAISESTGTNQPQHF.

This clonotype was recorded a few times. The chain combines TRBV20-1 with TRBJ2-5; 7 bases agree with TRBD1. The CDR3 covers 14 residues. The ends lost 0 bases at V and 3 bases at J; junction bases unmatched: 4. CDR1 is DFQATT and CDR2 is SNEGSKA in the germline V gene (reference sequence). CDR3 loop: CSARDLTGEETQYF. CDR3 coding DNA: TGCAGTGCTAGAGATCTTACAGGGGAAGAGACCCAGTACTTC.

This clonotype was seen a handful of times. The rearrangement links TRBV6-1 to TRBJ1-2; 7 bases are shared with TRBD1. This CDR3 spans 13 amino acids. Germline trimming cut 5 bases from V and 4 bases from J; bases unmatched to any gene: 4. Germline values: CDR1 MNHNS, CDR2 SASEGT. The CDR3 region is CASSPQGSYGYTF. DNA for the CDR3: TGTGCCAGCAGTCCACAGGGGAGCTATGGCTACACCTTC.

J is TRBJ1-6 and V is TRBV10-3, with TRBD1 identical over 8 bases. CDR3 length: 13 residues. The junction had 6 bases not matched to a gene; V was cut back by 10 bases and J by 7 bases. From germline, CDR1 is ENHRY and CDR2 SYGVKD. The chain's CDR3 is CATLGQANSPLHF. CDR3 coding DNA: TGTGCCACCCTGGGACAGGCAAATTCACCCCTCCACTTT.

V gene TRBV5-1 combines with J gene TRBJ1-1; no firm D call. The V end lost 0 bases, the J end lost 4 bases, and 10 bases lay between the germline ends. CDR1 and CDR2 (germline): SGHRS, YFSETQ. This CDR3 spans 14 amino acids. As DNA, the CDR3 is TGCGCCAGCAGCTTGGGAGGGAGGGTCACTGAAGCTTTCTTT. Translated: CASSLGGRVTEAFF.

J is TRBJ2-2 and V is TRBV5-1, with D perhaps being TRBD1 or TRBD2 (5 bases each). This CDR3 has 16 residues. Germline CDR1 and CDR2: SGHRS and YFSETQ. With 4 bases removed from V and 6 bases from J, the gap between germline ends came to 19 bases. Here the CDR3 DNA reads TGCGCCAGCAGCCTACCGGACACGGGGCGGGCCGGGGAGCTGTTTTTT. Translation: CASSLPDTGRAGELFF.